These T cell receptor beta chains were read from a single sample in a study of blood T cell repertoires in COVID-19. Produced via immunoSEQ multiplex PCR; TCRdb's table is partial and in-frame only. The sample records some 300,000 clones, more than 90% being singletons. Specimen: PBMCs or T cells enriched from blood (not recorded which). Receptors were obtained from a woman in her thirties who had been exposed to COVID-19. CDR3s include the opening cysteine and the closing phenylalanine or tryptophan. D genes are given only for firm matches. For some rows the clone size is stated as once, few or many, or as a class when expanded; others skip it.

d_call: NA; clone_size: NA; v_call: TRBV4-1; j_call: TRBJ2-1; cdr3_aa: CASSQDRWRSPTGEQFF; cdr3_nt: TGCGCCAGCAGCCAAGATAGGTGGCGGTCCCCCACGGGGGAGCAGTTCTTC
d_call: NA; clone_size: NA; v_call: TRBV7-9; j_call: TRBJ2-7; cdr3_aa: CASSQDTPYEQYF; cdr3_nt: TGTGCCAGCAGCCAGGACACTCCCTACGAGCAGTACTTC
d_call: TRBD1; clone_size: NA; v_call: TRBV5-5; j_call: TRBJ1-3; cdr3_aa: CASSADRGGGNTIYF; cdr3_nt: TGTGCCAGCAGCGCCGACAGGGGAGGTGGAAACACCATATATTTT
d_call: NA; clone_size: NA; v_call: TRBV5-1; j_call: TRBJ2-3; cdr3_aa: CASSLNRGSADTQYF; cdr3_nt: TGCGCCAGCAGCTTGAATAGGGGATCTGCAGATACGCAGTATTTT
d_call: NA; clone_size: NA; v_call: TRBV3-1/TRBV3-2; j_call: TRBJ1-1; cdr3_aa: CASSQDFGGPKTFF; cdr3_nt: TGTGCCAGCAGCCAAGATTTTGGGGGCCCGAAAACTTTCTTT
d_call: TRBD1; clone_size: few; v_call: TRBV2; j_call: TRBJ2-4; cdr3_aa: CASRDSNLAKNIQYF; cdr3_nt: TGTGCCAGCCGGGACAGTAATCTAGCCAAAAACATTCAGTACTTC
d_call: TRBD2; clone_size: NA; v_call: TRBV6-2/TRBV6-3; j_call: TRBJ2-7; cdr3_aa: CASTPAGTSGYEQYF; cdr3_nt: TGTGCCAGCACCCCCGCTGGGACTAGCGGCTACGAGCAGTACTTC
d_call: NA; clone_size: NA; v_call: TRBV16; j_call: TRBJ1-5; cdr3_aa: CASSGRQVSNQPQHF; cdr3_nt: TGTGCCAGCAGCGGTCGACAGGTTAGCAATCAGCCCCAGCATTTT
d_call: TRBD2; clone_size: NA; v_call: TRBV3-1/TRBV3-2; j_call: TRBJ2-3; cdr3_aa: CASRNSGAFMDTQYF; cdr3_nt: TGTGCCAGCAGGAATAGCGGGGCCTTTATGGATACGCAGTATTTT
d_call: NA; clone_size: NA; v_call: TRBV14; j_call: TRBJ2-1; cdr3_aa: CASSRSVDNLNEQFF; cdr3_nt: TGTGCCAGCAGCCGGTCGGTAGATAATCTCAATGAGCAGTTCTTC
d_call: NA; clone_size: NA; v_call: TRBV4-3; j_call: TRBJ1-1; cdr3_aa: CASSQEGARVDTEAFF; cdr3_nt: TGCGCCAGCAGCCAAGAGGGGGCCAGGGTGGACACTGAAGCTTTCTTT
d_call: TRBD2; clone_size: NA; v_call: TRBV5-1; j_call: TRBJ2-3; cdr3_aa: CASSLVTSGGRDTQYF; cdr3_nt: TGCGCCAGCAGCTTAGTAACTAGCGGGGGAAGAGATACGCAGTATTTT
d_call: TRBD1; clone_size: NA; v_call: TRBV3-1/TRBV3-2; j_call: TRBJ1-3; cdr3_aa: CASSPWTGNSGNTIYF; cdr3_nt: TGTGCCAGCAGCCCATGGACAGGGAACTCTGGAAACACCATATATTTT
d_call: TRBD2; clone_size: NA; v_call: TRBV6-5; j_call: TRBJ2-2; cdr3_aa: CASRISGGAEGELFF; cdr3_nt: TGTGCCAGCAGAATTAGCGGGGGGGCAGAGGGGGAGCTGTTTTTT
d_call: TRBD2; clone_size: NA; v_call: TRBV7-7; j_call: TRBJ2-5; cdr3_aa: CASSLSYGGGGETQYF; cdr3_nt: TGTGCCAGCAGCTTAAGTTACGGCGGGGGGGGAGAGACCCAGTACTTC
d_call: TRBD1; clone_size: NA; v_call: TRBV6-2/TRBV6-3; j_call: TRBJ1-5; cdr3_aa: CASSRRDRGVYSNQPQHF; cdr3_nt: TGTGCCAGCAGTCGCCGGGACAGGGGCGTCTATAGCAATCAGCCCCAGCATTTT
d_call: NA; clone_size: NA; v_call: TRBV12-5; j_call: TRBJ2-5; cdr3_aa: CASGPDIQETQYF; cdr3_nt: TGTGCTAGTGGACCCGACATCCAAGAGACCCAGTACTTC
d_call: NA; clone_size: NA; v_call: TRBV6-4; j_call: TRBJ1-6; cdr3_aa: CASSDSFQGRSPLHF; cdr3_nt: TGTGCCAGCAGTGACTCGTTCCAGGGCCGCTCACCCCTCCACTTT
d_call: NA; clone_size: NA; v_call: TRBV7-2; j_call: TRBJ1-5; cdr3_aa: CASSLAGPMGSNQPQHF; cdr3_nt: TGTGCCAGCAGCTTAGCGGGCCCGATGGGTAGCAATCAGCCCCAGCATTTT
d_call: TRBD1; clone_size: NA; v_call: TRBV19; j_call: TRBJ1-5; cdr3_aa: CASSAYRGSNQPQHF; cdr3_nt: TGTGCCAGTAGTGCCTACAGGGGCTCGAATCAGCCCCAGCATTTT
d_call: NA; clone_size: few; v_call: TRBV2; j_call: TRBJ2-7; cdr3_aa: CASSAGIEQYF; cdr3_nt: TGTGCCAGCAGTGCGGGGATCGAGCAGTACTTC
d_call: NA; clone_size: NA; v_call: TRBV2; j_call: TRBJ2-2; cdr3_aa: CASSETPRAGANTGELFF; cdr3_nt: TGTGCCAGCAGTGAAACCCCGCGGGCGGGGGCTAACACCGGGGAGCTGTTTTTT
d_call: NA; clone_size: few; v_call: TRBV5-1; j_call: TRBJ2-3; cdr3_aa: CASKEGGPTDTQYF; cdr3_nt: TGCGCCAGCAAGGAGGGAGGACCCACAGATACGCAGTATTTT
d_call: NA; clone_size: NA; v_call: TRBV21-1; j_call: TRBJ1-1; cdr3_aa: CASSGVRNTEAFF; cdr3_nt: TGTGCCAGCAGCGGAGTACGGAACACTGAAGCTTTCTTT
d_call: NA; clone_size: NA; v_call: TRBV6-1; j_call: TRBJ1-4; cdr3_aa: CASSEGSEDEKLFF; cdr3_nt: TGTGCCAGCAGTGAAGGGTCGGAGGATGAAAAACTGTTTTTT
d_call: NA; clone_size: NA; v_call: TRBV5-6; j_call: TRBJ1-2; cdr3_aa: CASSLGVGYGYTF; cdr3_nt: TGTGCCAGCAGCCTCGGGGTGGGCTATGGCTACACCTTC
d_call: TRBD1; clone_size: NA; v_call: TRBV7-2; j_call: TRBJ1-5; cdr3_aa: CASSGGTGGYSNQPQHF; cdr3_nt: TGTGCCAGCAGCGGGGGGACAGGGGGCTATAGCAATCAGCCCCAGCATTTT
d_call: TRBD1; clone_size: NA; v_call: TRBV12-5; j_call: TRBJ1-2; cdr3_aa: CASGPEQGGYGYTF; cdr3_nt: TGTGCTAGTGGTCCTGAACAGGGGGGCTATGGCTACACCTTC
d_call: NA; clone_size: NA; v_call: TRBV9; j_call: TRBJ1-1; cdr3_aa: CASSVKSLCPLNTEAFF; cdr3_nt: TGTGCCAGCAGCGTAAAAAGTCTATGTCCCCTGAACACTGAAGCTTTCTTT
d_call: NA; clone_size: once; v_call: TRBV7-9; j_call: TRBJ2-3; cdr3_aa: CASSLGSGGYTDTQYF; cdr3_nt: TGTGCCAGCAGCTTAGGGTCCGGGGGTTACACAGATACGCAGTATTTT
d_call: NA; clone_size: NA; v_call: TRBV24-1; j_call: TRBJ2-2; cdr3_aa: CATSDFGTGELFF; cdr3_nt: TGTGCCACCAGTGATTTCGGGACCGGGGAGCTGTTTTTT
d_call: NA; clone_size: NA; v_call: TRBV6-5; j_call: TRBJ2-2; cdr3_aa: CASSFDRPTGELFF; cdr3_nt: TGTGCCAGCAGTTTCGACAGACCTACCGGGGAGCTGTTTTTT
d_call: TRBD2; clone_size: once; v_call: TRBV24-1; j_call: TRBJ2-7; cdr3_aa: CATAGGGGYEQYF; cdr3_nt: TGTGCCACCGCCGGGGGGGGCGGCTACGAGCAGTACTTC
d_call: TRBD1; clone_size: once; v_call: TRBV4-2; j_call: TRBJ1-4; cdr3_aa: CASSQEPGQGEGKLFF; cdr3_nt: TGTGCCAGCAGCCAAGAGCCGGGACAGGGGGAGGGAAAACTGTTTTTT
d_call: NA; clone_size: once; v_call: TRBV3-1/TRBV3-2; j_call: TRBJ2-3; cdr3_aa: CASSQQTIDTQYF; cdr3_nt: TGTGCCAGCAGCCAACAAACTATAGATACGCAGTATTTT
d_call: TRBD1; clone_size: NA; v_call: TRBV4-1; j_call: TRBJ2-5; cdr3_aa: CATRAGGGETQYF; cdr3_nt: TGCGCCACCCGGGCAGGGGGCGGGGAGACCCAGTACTTC
d_call: TRBD1; clone_size: once; v_call: TRBV2; j_call: TRBJ1-5; cdr3_aa: CASRPGQGNQPQHF; cdr3_nt: TGTGCCAGCAGGCCCGGACAGGGCAATCAGCCCCAGCATTTT
d_call: TRBD1; clone_size: NA; v_call: TRBV12-3/TRBV12-4; j_call: TRBJ1-1; cdr3_aa: CASTRGQAEAFF; cdr3_nt: TGTGCCAGCACTCGAGGACAGGCGGAAGCTTTCTTT
d_call: TRBD2; clone_size: NA; v_call: TRBV5-5; j_call: TRBJ2-1; cdr3_aa: CASSFRLAGAWEQFF; cdr3_nt: TGTGCCAGCAGCTTTCGACTAGCGGGCGCGTGGGAGCAGTTCTTC
d_call: TRBD1; clone_size: NA; v_call: TRBV5-1; j_call: TRBJ1-1; cdr3_aa: CASSPGTANTEAFF; cdr3_nt: TGCGCCAGCAGCCCTGGGACAGCGAACACTGAAGCTTTCTTT
d_call: TRBD2; clone_size: NA; v_call: TRBV13; j_call: TRBJ2-5; cdr3_aa: CASSLVASGGEETQYF; cdr3_nt: TGTGCCAGCAGCTTAGTGGCTAGCGGGGGGGAAGAGACCCAGTACTTC
d_call: NA; clone_size: NA; v_call: TRBV27; j_call: TRBJ1-6; cdr3_aa: CASSFGQAGSPLHF; cdr3_nt: TGTGCCAGCAGTTTTGGGCAGGCTGGATCACCCCTCCACTTT
d_call: TRBD1; clone_size: NA; v_call: TRBV10-3; j_call: TRBJ1-1; cdr3_aa: CAISGTGGDTEAFF; cdr3_nt: TGTGCCATCAGCGGGACAGGGGGGGACACTGAAGCTTTCTTT
d_call: NA; clone_size: once; v_call: TRBV12-3/TRBV12-4; j_call: TRBJ1-1; cdr3_aa: CASSGSPNTEAFF; cdr3_nt: TGTGCCAGCAGTGGGAGCCCGAACACTGAAGCTTTCTTT
d_call: TRBD2; clone_size: NA; v_call: TRBV9; j_call: TRBJ2-1; cdr3_aa: CASSVISGDLYNEQFF; cdr3_nt: TGTGCCAGCAGCGTTATTAGCGGGGATCTGTACAATGAGCAGTTCTTC
d_call: TRBD1; clone_size: NA; v_call: TRBV29-1; j_call: TRBJ2-7; cdr3_aa: CSVAQTGGPGISYEQYF; cdr3_nt: TGCAGCGTGGCCCAAACAGGGGGCCCTGGTATCTCCTACGAGCAGTACTTC
d_call: TRBD1; clone_size: few; v_call: TRBV29-1; j_call: TRBJ1-4; cdr3_aa: CSAGTGDEKLFF; cdr3_nt: TGCAGCGCCGGGACAGGTGATGAAAAACTGTTTTTT
d_call: NA; clone_size: once; v_call: TRBV13; j_call: TRBJ2-3; cdr3_aa: CASSHSIRMNTDTQYF; cdr3_nt: TGTGCCAGCAGCCACAGTATTCGAATGAACACAGATACGCAGTATTTT
d_call: NA; clone_size: NA; v_call: TRBV3-1/TRBV3-2; j_call: TRBJ1-3; cdr3_aa: CASSRSLSSGNTIYF; cdr3_nt: TGTGCCAGCAGCCGGTCCCTGAGCTCTGGAAACACCATATATTTT
d_call: NA; clone_size: NA; v_call: TRBV19; j_call: TRBJ1-1; cdr3_aa: CAASSVNLNTEAFF; cdr3_nt: TGTGCCGCGTCGAGTGTCAACCTTAACACTGAAGCTTTCTTT